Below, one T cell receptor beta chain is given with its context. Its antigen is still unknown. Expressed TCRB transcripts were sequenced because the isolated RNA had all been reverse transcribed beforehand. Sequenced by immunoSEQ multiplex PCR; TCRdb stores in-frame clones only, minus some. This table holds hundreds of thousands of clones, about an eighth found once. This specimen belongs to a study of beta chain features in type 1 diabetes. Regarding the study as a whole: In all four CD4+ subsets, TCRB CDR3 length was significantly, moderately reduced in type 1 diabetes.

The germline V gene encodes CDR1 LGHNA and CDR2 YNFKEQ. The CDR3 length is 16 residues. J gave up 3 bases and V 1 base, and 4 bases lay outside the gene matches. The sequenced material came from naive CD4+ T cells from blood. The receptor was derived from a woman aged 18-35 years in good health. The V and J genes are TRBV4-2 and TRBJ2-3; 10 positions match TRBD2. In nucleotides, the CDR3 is TGTGCCAGCAGCCAAGGTTATAGCGGGAGGACAGATACGCAGTATTTT. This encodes CASSQGYSGRTDTQYF.